A selection of T cell receptor beta chains follows, all from one sample in a study of shared clonotypes between healthy human individuals. The repertoire was sequenced with immunoSEQ multiplex PCR; TCRdb's copy has only in-frame clones and lacks some. This sample carries about 2,500,000 clones, roughly nine tenths of them seen once, and the ten largest clones take 0.14%. Material for sequencing was naive CD4+ T cells sorted from blood. The receptor source for this set is a man aged 18-30 years in good health. Both conserved end residues are part of each CDR3. The D gene is left open where the match is weak. Rows give clone size only sometimes, using once, few, many, or a class for an expanded clone.

j_call v_call d_call clone_size cdr3_aa cdr3_nt
TRBJ2-3 TRBV5-4 TRBD2 - CASKRTSGSTDTQYF TGTGCCAGCAAACGGACTAGCGGGAGCACAGATACGCAGTATTTT
TRBJ1-3 TRBV28 - once CASSVRQLSSGNTIYF TGTGCCAGCAGTGTCCGACAGCTAAGCTCTGGAAACACCATATATTTT
TRBJ1-1 TRBV28 TRBD1 - CASREIRGHAEAFF TGTGCCAGCAGGGAGATCAGGGGGCACGCTGAAGCTTTCTTT
TRBJ2-7 TRBV18 - - CASSPQAYNSRDEQYF TGTGCCAGCTCACCACAGGCCTATAATTCCAGGGACGAGCAGTACTTC
TRBJ1-2 TRBV5-1 - - CASSLEGLGYTF TGCGCCAGCAGCTTGGAGGGATTGGGCTACACCTTC
TRBJ2-5 TRBV28 - - CASSFGGVVVETQYF TGTGCCAGCAGTTTCGGGGGCGTGGTGGTGGAGACCCAGTACTTC
TRBJ1-1 TRBV6-4 - once CASSADMNTEAFF TGTGCCAGCAGTGCGGATATGAACACTGAAGCTTTCTTT
TRBJ2-5 TRBV5-8 TRBD1 - CASSPGQGEGETQYF TGTGCCAGCAGCCCGGGACAGGGGGAGGGGGAGACCCAGTACTTC
TRBJ2-5 TRBV30 TRBD2 few CAWRVSGTQETQYF TGTGCCTGGAGAGTTAGCGGGACCCAAGAGACCCAGTACTTC
TRBJ1-1 TRBV7-2 - - CASSSQGWTEAFF TGTGCCAGCAGCTCCCAGGGGTGGACTGAAGCTTTCTTT
TRBJ2-7 TRBV7-9 - - CASSLIASVGEQYF TGTGCCAGCAGCTTAATCGCATCTGTGGGCGAGCAGTACTTC
TRBJ2-3 TRBV2 TRBD2 once CASRLGLAVTDTQYF TGTGCCAGCAGGCTCGGACTAGCGGTTACAGATACGCAGTATTTT
TRBJ2-1 TRBV6-5 TRBD2 - CASTPGGGPYNEQFF TGTGCCAGCACCCCAGGCGGGGGGCCCTACAATGAGCAGTTCTTC
TRBJ1-5 TRBV11-2 - - CASSLDRQAPQHF TGTGCCAGCAGCTTAGATCGGCAGGCGCCCCAGCATTTT
TRBJ1-2 TRBV19 - - CASSRDMGPVYGYTF TGTGCCAGTAGTAGAGACATGGGACCGGTCTATGGCTACACCTTC
TRBJ2-5 TRBV14 TRBD2 - CASSQLAGGVGETQYF TGTGCCAGCAGCCAACTAGCGGGAGGCGTAGGGGAGACCCAGTACTTC
TRBJ1-5 TRBV19 - - CASSIGGPYPQHF TGTGCCAGTAGCATTGGTGGGCCTTATCCCCAGCATTTT
TRBJ2-3 TRBV15 TRBD2 - CATSRDELGRADTQYF TGTGCCACCAGCAGAGATGAGTTAGGGAGGGCAGATACGCAGTATTTT
TRBJ2-7 TRBV27 - - CASSWGGSAAYEQYF TGTGCCAGCAGTTGGGGTGGCAGCGCCGCCTACGAGCAGTACTTC
TRBJ2-1 TRBV7-9 TRBD2 few CASSLEGLAGVDEQFF TGTGCCAGCAGCTTAGAGGGACTAGCGGGAGTGGATGAGCAGTTCTTC
TRBJ2-5 TRBV7-2 - - CASSTDVGGWETQYF TGTGCCAGCAGCACCGATGTTGGGGGCTGGGAGACCCAGTACTTC
TRBJ2-7 TRBV29-1 - - CSVRGGPYEQYF TGCAGCGTGAGGGGCGGCCCCTACGAGCAGTACTTC
TRBJ2-3 TRBV27 TRBD1 once CASRPGTGGYTDTQYF TGTGCCAGCAGGCCTGGGACAGGGGGTTACACAGATACGCAGTATTTT
TRBJ2-1 TRBV7-2 - - CASSSASPNIYNEQFF TGTGCCAGCAGCTCTGCTAGCCCCAACATTTACAATGAGCAGTTCTTC
TRBJ1-5 TRBV5-1 - - CASSTGQFNQPQHF TGCGCCAGCAGTACCGGACAGTTCAATCAGCCCCAGCATTTT
TRBJ2-2 TRBV7-2 TRBD1 - CASSPRDREDWDTGELFF TGTGCCAGCAGCCCCCGGGACAGGGAGGATTGGGACACCGGGGAGCTGTTTTTT
TRBJ2-1 TRBV18 - - CASSDRRPPNNEQFF TGTGCCAGCTCAGACCGGAGGCCCCCTAACAATGAGCAGTTCTTC
TRBJ1-1 TRBV6-6 - - CASSLTGNTEAFF TGTGCCAGCAGTTTGACAGGGAACACTGAAGCTTTCTTT
TRBJ2-5 TRBV19 - once CASSIPGPQETQYF TGTGCCAGTAGTATACCGGGACCCCAAGAGACCCAGTACTTC
TRBJ2-3 TRBV5-4 TRBD2 - CASSLKLAGGRTDTQYF TGTGCCAGCAGCTTGAAACTAGCGGGGGGGCGAACAGATACGCAGTATTTT
TRBJ1-5 TRBV30 TRBD1 - CAWGRQGGNQPQHF TGTGCCTGGGGCAGACAGGGTGGCAATCAGCCCCAGCATTTT
TRBJ2-6 TRBV7-9 TRBD1 - CASSLGQGTGGSGANVLTF TGTGCCAGCAGCTTAGGCCAGGGGACAGGGGGCTCTGGGGCCAACGTCCTGACTTTC
TRBJ1-2 TRBV5-4 TRBD1 - CASSFSGTGMGYTF TGTGCCAGCAGCTTTTCCGGGACAGGGATGGGCTACACCTTC
TRBJ2-3 TRBV2 - - CASGQDRTDTQYF TGTGCCAGCGGTCAGGACCGAACAGATACGCAGTATTTT
TRBJ1-4 TRBV5-4 - - CASSVLGGEKLFF TGTGCCAGCAGCGTCCTGGGGGGTGAAAAACTGTTTTTT
TRBJ1-2 TRBV19 - - CASSIDGGAGATNYGYTF TGTGCCAGTAGTATAGATGGAGGGGCCGGCGCCACTAACTATGGCTACACCTTC
TRBJ1-3 TRBV4-3 - - CASSQGSGARAGNTIYF TGCGCCAGCAGCCAAGGGAGTGGGGCTAGGGCGGGAAACACCATATATTTT
TRBJ2-2 TRBV11-2 - once CASSSPRGSQNTGELFF TGTGCCAGCAGCTCACCCCGGGGTAGTCAGAACACCGGGGAGCTGTTTTTT
TRBJ1-3 TRBV11-2 - - CASSVDRGNTIYF TGTGCCAGCAGCGTCGACAGGGGAAACACCATATATTTT
TRBJ1-6 TRBV7-9 - - CASSLVQGNSPLHF TGTGCCAGCAGCTTAGTCCAGGGAAATTCACCCCTCCACTTT
TRBJ2-1 TRBV10-3 - once CAISRRDYNEQFF TGTGCCATCAGTCGACGGGACTACAATGAGCAGTTCTTC
TRBJ2-3 TRBV5-4 - - CASSLAVLRDPDTQYF TGTGCCAGCAGCTTGGCCGTGTTGAGGGATCCAGATACGCAGTATTTT
TRBJ2-3 TRBV7-2 - - CASSLEQITDTQYF TGTGCCAGCAGCTTAGAGCAGATCACAGATACGCAGTATTTT
TRBJ2-2 TRBV4-3 - - CASSRGGSGAGELFF TGCGCCAGCAGCCGAGGGGGTTCGGGGGCCGGGGAGCTGTTTTTT
TRBJ2-1 TRBV4-1 - - CASSQGGKEFF TGCGCCAGCAGCCAAGGGGGAAAGGAGTTCTTC